This T cell receptor (beta chain) emerged from a study of T cells in Graves' hyperthyroidism and ophthalmopathy (dated by TCRdb to about 2019). A note on the overall study: Peripheral blood samples were taken at the time of initial diagnosis, prior to any treatment. To identify TCR V-J signatures that set the groups apart, the researchers used a discovery cohort of 100 patients, made up of approximately 43 with Graves' ophthalmopathy and 57 with stable Graves' hyperthyroidism. Following sampling, methimazole starting at 30 mg daily was given to hyperthyroidism patients, and high-dose intravenous methylprednisolone was given to ophthalmopathy patients. For training and testing, the 80 to 100 patients in the discovery cohort were randomly divided in a 7:3 ratio. In about 6 Graves' hyperthyroidism patients, the study also compared T-cell repertoires from thyroid tissue with T-cell repertoires from blood. Prospective prediction of ophthalmopathy was tested in an independent validation cohort of about 19 hyperthyroidism patients and 17 patients who later progressed to ophthalmopathy. The paper reports TCR Vbeta CDR3 sequencing of roughly 140 peripheral blood samples: 40 or so ophthalmopathy, over 70 hyperthyroidism and around 17 progressor patients. General conclusions and limits of the study: In validation, progression to ophthalmopathy was predicted by the model with 70.59% sensitivity and 72% to 80% specificity, a median of 6.5 months before onset. Most expanded thyroid clonotypes (frequency above 0.001) were also found in blood, which suggests that blood repertoires may mirror thyroid immune responses. Sample size was not statistically predetermined, and blinding of investigators to group allocation was not performed. Ophthalmopathy was separated from stable hyperthyroidism by a 13 V-J signature model, with over 85% sensitivity and roughly 81% specificity obtained in cross-validation and 80%/75% obtained in testing.

TCR beta CDR3 regions were amplified from RNA transcripts. The first round of RT-PCR for the TCR CDR3 was performed with the HTBI primer set and the Qiagen OneStep RT-PCR kit. A second multiplex PCR round built the libraries, followed by size selection and purification. Sequencing of the libraries was done on an Illumina HiSeq2000 using paired-end 100 bp reads. On the authors' methods: Raw data were processed with SOAPnuke, discarding reads with adapters, uncalled bases, mean Phred below 15, or no exact constant-primer or identifier match. COPE v1.2.5 was used to merge high-quality paired reads, and clonotypes were defined as unique nucleotide sequences. Clonotypes were aligned to IMGT TRBV, TRBD and TRBJ reference segments using MiTCR v1.1. Analysis was restricted to V-J combinations with a frequency above 0.0001, which covered roughly 99% of repertoires. A TCS score was defined as the ratio between F50 (clonal expansion) and ExV (chaos), using BLOSUM62-based TCRdist between CDR3 peptides within each V-J. Welch's t-statistics and random forest reduced fewer than 600 V-J features to under 15, which were used in a naive Bayes classifier (R e1071). TCRdb reprocessed the public reads (quality trimming at Q25 with fastp, clone calling with MiXCR) and kept in-frame beta chains. Each CDR3 protein gets just one entry, which takes the most common genes and DNA from the rows behind it. TCRdb, not the original authors, processed these V and J calls. Across this sample there are about 400,000 distinct CDR3 sequences, with around 15% seen only once. The ten largest clones add up to under 30% of the sample.

In the ophthalmopathy patients, disease was moderately to severely active, with a Clinical Activity Score of 3 or more, a NOSPECS grade of 4 or more, and a duration of less than 3 months. Exclusion was applied to patients with uncontrolled infections, other autoimmune diseases, pregnancy or lactation. Clinical symptoms, serum thyroxine and TRAb, thyroid ultrasound, and orbital computed tomography formed the basis for the diagnoses. Ficoll-Paque density gradient centrifugation was used to isolate PBMCs from 8 to 10 ml of fresh peripheral blood. Total RNA was extracted using Trizol reagent, and RNA quality was assessed on an Agilent 2100 Bioanalyzer. Concerning this clonotype: What this receptor recognizes is not known. It has no much larger one-base neighbor in the sample; base qualities were not kept.

The CDR3 covers 11 residues, taking in both the cysteine and the phenylalanine. The only DNA kept is the CDR3, 33 bases in frame from the first base. Trimming at the junction amounts to 6 bases on V and 8 bases on J, and the germline ends lie 13 bases apart. Looking up the germline V gene (reference sequence) yields CDR1 DFQATT and CDR2 SNEGSKA. Sequences were obtained from blood. This sequence uses TRBV20-1 and TRBJ1-2, with no reliable assignment of the D segment. The sequence came from a middle-aged man with Graves' ophthalmopathy. CDR3 sequence: CSAAPDAGYTF. Here is the DNA: TGCAGTGCAGCCCCCGACGCCGGCTACACCTTC.